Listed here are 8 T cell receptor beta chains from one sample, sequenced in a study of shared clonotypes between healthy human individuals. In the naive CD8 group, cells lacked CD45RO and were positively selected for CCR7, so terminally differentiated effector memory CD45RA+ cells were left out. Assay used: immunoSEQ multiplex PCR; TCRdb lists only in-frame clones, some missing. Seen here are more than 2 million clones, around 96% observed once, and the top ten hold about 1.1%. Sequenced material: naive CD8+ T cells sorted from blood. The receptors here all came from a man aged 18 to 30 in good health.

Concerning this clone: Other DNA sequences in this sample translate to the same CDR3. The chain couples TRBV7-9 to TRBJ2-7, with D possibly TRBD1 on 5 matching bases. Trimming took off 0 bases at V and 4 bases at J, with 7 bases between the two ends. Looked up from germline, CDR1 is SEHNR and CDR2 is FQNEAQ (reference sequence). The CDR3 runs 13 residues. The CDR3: CASSLAGPYEQYF. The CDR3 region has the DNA TGTGCCAGCAGCTTAGCGGGGCCATACGAGCAGTACTTC.

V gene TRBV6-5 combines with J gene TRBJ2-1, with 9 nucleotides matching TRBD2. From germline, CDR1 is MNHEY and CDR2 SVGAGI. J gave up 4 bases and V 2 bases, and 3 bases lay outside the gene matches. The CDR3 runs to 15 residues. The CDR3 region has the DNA TGTGCCAGCAGTTACGGGGGACTAGCTTACAATGAGCAGTTCTTC. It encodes CASSYGGLAYNEQFF.

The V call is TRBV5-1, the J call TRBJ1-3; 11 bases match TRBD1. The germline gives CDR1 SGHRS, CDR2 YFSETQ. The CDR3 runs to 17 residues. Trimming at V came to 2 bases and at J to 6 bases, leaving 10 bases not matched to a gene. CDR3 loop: CASSFLSGTGGENTIYF. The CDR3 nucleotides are TGCGCCAGCAGCTTTCTATCCGGGACAGGGGGTGAAAACACCATATATTTT.

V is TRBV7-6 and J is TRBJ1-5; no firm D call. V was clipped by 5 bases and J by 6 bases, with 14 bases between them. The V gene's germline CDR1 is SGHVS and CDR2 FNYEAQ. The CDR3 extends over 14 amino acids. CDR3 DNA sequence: TGTGCCAGCAGCCGCGGACGGGGTCTTCAGCCCCAGCATTTT. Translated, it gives CASSRGRGLQPQHF. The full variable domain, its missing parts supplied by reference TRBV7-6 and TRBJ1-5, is GAGVSQSPRYKVTKRGQDVALRCDPISGHVSLYWYRQALGQGPEFLTYFNYEAQQDKSGLPNDRFSAERPEGSISTLTIQRTEQRDSAMYRCASSRGRGLQPQHFGDGTRLSIL.

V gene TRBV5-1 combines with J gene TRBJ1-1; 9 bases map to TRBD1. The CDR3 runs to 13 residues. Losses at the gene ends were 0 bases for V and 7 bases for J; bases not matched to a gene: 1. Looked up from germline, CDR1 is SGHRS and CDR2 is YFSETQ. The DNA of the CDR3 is TGCGCCAGCAGCTTGGGGACAGGGGATGAAGCTTTCTTT. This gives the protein CASSLGTGDEAFF.

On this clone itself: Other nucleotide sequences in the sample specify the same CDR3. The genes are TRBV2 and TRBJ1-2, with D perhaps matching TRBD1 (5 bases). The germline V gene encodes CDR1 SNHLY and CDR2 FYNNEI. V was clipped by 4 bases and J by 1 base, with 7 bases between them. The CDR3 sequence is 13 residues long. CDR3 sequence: CASSGGSNYGYTF. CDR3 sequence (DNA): TGTGCCAGCAGTGGGGGCAGTAACTATGGCTACACCTTC.

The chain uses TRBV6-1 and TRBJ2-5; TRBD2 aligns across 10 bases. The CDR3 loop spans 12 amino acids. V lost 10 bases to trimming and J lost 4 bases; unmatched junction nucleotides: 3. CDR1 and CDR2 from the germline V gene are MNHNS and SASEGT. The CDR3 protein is CATRTSGETQYF. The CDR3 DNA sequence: TGTGCCACCAGGACTAGCGGAGAGACCCAGTACTTC.

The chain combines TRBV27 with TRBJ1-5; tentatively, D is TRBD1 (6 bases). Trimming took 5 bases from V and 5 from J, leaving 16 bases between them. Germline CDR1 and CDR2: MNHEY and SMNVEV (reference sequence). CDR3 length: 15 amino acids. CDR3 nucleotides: TGTGCCAGCAGTCCCCGGGGGGGGGCTTATCAGCCCCAGCATTTT. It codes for CASSPRGGAYQPQHF.